Presented here are 21 T cell receptor beta chains from one specimen sequenced in a study of shared clonotypes between healthy human individuals. Generated by immunoSEQ multiplex PCR, the TCRdb table keeps only in-frame clones and is missing some. The sample yields about 2 million clones, about 95% seen once. Naive CD8 cells comprised CD45RO-negative, CCR7-positively selected cells, excluding terminally differentiated effector memory CD45RA+ cells. Sequencing was performed on naive CD8+ T cells sorted from blood. Receptors were obtained from a man between 18 and 29 years old in good health.

The gene calls are TRBV2 and TRBJ2-4; D call uncertain. The CDR3 is 13 residues long. V lost 10 bases and J 0 bases, leaving 10 bases between the germline ends. Looked up from germline, CDR1 is SNHLY and CDR2 is FYNNEI. The CDR3 region is CATGYQAKNIQYF. CDR3 sequence (DNA): TGTGCCACGGGTTACCAAGCCAAAAACATTCAGTACTTC.

This chain uses TRBV4-1 with TRBJ2-1; D remains unclear. From germline, CDR1 is MGHRA and CDR2 YSYEKL. CDR3 length equals 14 residues. V lost 0 bases and J 2 bases, leaving 5 bases between the germline ends. CDR3 sequence (DNA): TGCGCCAGCAGCCAAGATACGACCTACAATGAGCAGTTCTTC. Its protein product is CASSQDTTYNEQFF.

The V call is TRBV5-5, the J call TRBJ2-7; no reliable D call. The CDR3 extends over 14 amino acids. CDR1 and CDR2 (germline): SGHKS, YYEKEE (reference sequence). The V end was cut by 0 bases, the J end by 0 bases, with 7 bases between. CDR3 amino acids: CASSLVGPSYEQYF. The CDR3 nucleotides read TGTGCCAGCAGCTTGGTAGGCCCCTCCTACGAGCAGTACTTC.

The gene calls are TRBV15 and TRBJ1-4; 7 bases fit TRBD1. The CDR3 runs 15 residues. Germline-derived CDR1 and CDR2 are LNHNV and YYDKDF (reference sequence). V shed 0 bases and J 8 bases; nucleotides not matched to a gene: 6. The CDR3 region has the DNA TGTGCCACCAGCAGAGAAGGGGCAGGGGGAGAAAAACTGTTTTTT. Protein sequence: CATSREGAGGEKLFF.

The chain is built from TRBV6-5 and TRBJ2-5; 8 nucleotides match TRBD1. CDR3 length: 16 residues. Germline trimming cut 2 bases from V and 1 base from J; bases unmatched to any gene: 6. Germline loops: CDR1 MNHEY, CDR2 SVGAGI. The CDR3 sequence: CASSYGQGWAQETQYF. Here the CDR3 DNA reads TGTGCCAGCAGTTACGGACAGGGCTGGGCCCAAGAGACCCAGTACTTC.

The gene calls are TRBV4-3 and TRBJ1-4; D call uncertain. This CDR3 has 13 amino acids. The germline V and J ends were trimmed by 0 bases and 8 bases, with 7 bases remaining between them. The germline CDR1 and CDR2 sequences are LGHNA and YSLEER. The CDR3 here is CASSQDLEEKLFF. As DNA, the CDR3 is TGCGCCAGCAGCCAAGATTTGGAGGAAAAACTGTTTTTT.

V is TRBV9 and J is TRBJ1-1; 7 bases match TRBD1. V lost 2 bases, J lost 2 bases, and 12 bases stayed unmatched. Looked up from germline, CDR1 is SGDLS and CDR2 is YYNGEE. This CDR3 is 17 amino acids long. The CDR3: CASSVSLRGTDNTEAFF. CDR3 coding DNA: TGTGCCAGCAGCGTCTCCCTCAGGGGGACGGACAACACTGAAGCTTTCTTT.

The chain is built from TRBV27 and TRBJ2-7; TRBD1 aligns across 9 bases. Germline assignment: CDR1 MNHEY and CDR2 SMNVEV (reference sequence). The V and J ends lost 8 bases and 5 bases, in that order; junction bases with no gene match: 16. CDR3 size: 16 residues. CDR3 sequence (DNA): TGTGCCAGCTGTCCCAGACCGGGACAGGGTGTCCACGAGCAGTACTTC. Protein sequence: CASCPRPGQGVHEQYF.

This clone appeared a single time. CDR3 coding DNA: TGTGCCAGCAGTTTACGGACCCGCGCAGGGTACGAGCAGTACTTC. Its protein product is CASSLRTRAGYEQYF. The V gene is TRBV28, the J gene TRBJ2-7; TRBD1 is a possible D gene (5 bases). Trimming pared 2 bases from V and 4 bases from J, leaving 15 bases between. Germline values: CDR1 MDHEN, CDR2 SYDVKM. The CDR3 has 15 residues.

This chain joins TRBV25-1 and TRBJ1-6, with D tentatively TRBD1 (5 bases). The CDR3 runs to 16 residues. Germline values: CDR1 MGHDK, CDR2 SYGVNS. Trimming stripped 3 bases from V and 0 bases from J, with 9 bases between. As DNA, the CDR3 is TGTGCCAGCAGTGAGGAGGGGAGCTCCTATAATTCACCCCTCCACTTT. Protein: CASSEEGSSYNSPLHF.

The chain couples TRBV28 to TRBJ1-5; 7 positions agree with TRBD1. Germline V gene lookup returns CDR1 MDHEN and CDR2 SYDVKM. The CDR3 is 15 amino acids. After removal of 8 bases from V and 0 bases from J, the junction contained 7 bases not matched to a gene. CDR3 region: CASAAGTVSNQPQHF. The CDR3 nucleotides are TGTGCCAGCGCTGCAGGGACAGTTAGCAATCAGCCCCAGCATTTT.

The gene calls are TRBV28 and TRBJ1-1; D is ambiguous. In germline, CDR1 is MDHEN, CDR2 SYDVKM. The CDR3 consists of 16 residues. With 6 bases removed from V and 0 bases from J, the gap between germline ends came to 17 bases. DNA for the CDR3: TGTGCCAGCAGCTCGTTCCTAGTGAGAATGAACACTGAAGCTTTCTTT. This translates into CASSSFLVRMNTEAFF. Combining the CDR3 with reference TRBV28 and TRBJ1-1 gives the whole variable domain DVKVTQSSRYLVKRTGEKVFLECVQDMDHENMFWYRQDPGLGLRLIYFSYDVKMKEKGDIPEGYSVSREKKERFSLILESASTNQTSMYLCASSSFLVRMNTEAFFGQGTRLTVV.

J is TRBJ1-2 and V is TRBV15, with 7 bases fitting TRBD1. V shed 5 bases and J 4 bases; nucleotides not matched to a gene: 22. Germline CDR1 reads LNHNV; CDR2 reads YYDKDF (reference sequence). This CDR3 contains 19 residues. CDR3 amino acids: CATSEDPGGLILPSYGYTF. As DNA, the CDR3 is TGTGCCACCAGCGAGGACCCAGGGGGGCTAATTCTTCCGAGCTATGGCTACACCTTC. Based on the CDR3 plus reference TRBV15 and TRBJ1-2, the full variable domain is DAMVIQNPRYQVTQFGKPVTLSCSQTLNHNVMYWYQQKSSQAPKLLFHYYDKDFNNEADTPDNFQSRRPNTSFCFLDIRSPGLGDTAMYLCATSEDPGGLILPSYGYTFGSGTRLTVV.

The CDR3 nucleotides read TGCGCCAGCAGCCGCCTCTTAGGGGGCAATCAGCCCCAGCATTTT. It yields the protein CASSRLLGGNQPQHF. The chain uses TRBV4-3 and TRBJ1-5, with D perhaps TRBD1 (5 bases). Germline V lookup: CDR1 LGHNA, CDR2 YSLEER. The CDR3 totals 15 residues. V gave up 4 bases and J gave up 2 bases, with 12 bases separating them.

This clone was observed once. The rearrangement joins TRBV7-9 to TRBJ2-3; TRBD2 matches at 7 bases. Germline-derived CDR1 and CDR2 are SEHNR and FQNEAQ (reference sequence). The V segment lost 5 bases and the J segment 2 bases; nucleotides outside the gene matches: 19. The CDR3 totals 19 residues. CDR3 sequence: CASSPPPARGGTNTDTQYF. CDR3 bases: TGTGCCAGCAGCCCACCCCCGGCACGCGGGGGAACCAACACAGATACGCAGTATTTT.

V gene TRBV14 combines with J gene TRBJ2-5; 7 bases match TRBD1. The trim removed 0 bases at V and 5 bases at J, leaving 9 bases unmatched. The CDR3 length is 16 residues. Germline CDR1 SGHDN, CDR2 FVKESK. The CDR3 is CASSQEEKGARETQYF. For the CDR3, the DNA is TGTGCCAGCAGCCAAGAGGAAAAGGGGGCGCGGGAGACCCAGTACTTC.

The chain has TRBV9 and TRBJ2-3; D possibly corresponds to TRBD1 (5 bases). The V gene's germline CDR1 is SGDLS and CDR2 YYNGEE. CDR3 size: 14 residues. V was trimmed by 0 bases and J by 1 base, leaving 6 bases between them. The CDR3 loop reads CASSVEQGTDTQYF. CDR3 sequence (DNA): TGTGCCAGCAGCGTAGAACAGGGCACAGATACGCAGTATTTT.

The chain couples TRBV19 to TRBJ2-7; unclear D gene. Trimming pared 4 bases from V and 0 bases from J, leaving 10 bases between. The CDR3 runs to 14 residues. CDR1 is LNHDA and CDR2 is SQIVND in the germline V gene (reference sequence). The CDR3 sequence: CASSTDWGSYEQYF. For the CDR3, the DNA is TGTGCCAGTAGTACCGACTGGGGCTCCTACGAGCAGTACTTC. Full variable domain (remainder filled in from reference TRBV19 and TRBJ2-7): DGGITQSPKYLFRKEGQNVTLSCEQNLNHDAMYWYRQDPGQGLRLIYYSQIVNDFQKGDIAEGYSVSREKKESFPLTVTSAQKNPTAFYLCASSTDWGSYEQYFGPGTRLTVT.

The CDR3 nucleotides are TGTGCCAGCAGCGCTAGCGGGCCCACGTTTGGGGAGACCCAGTACTTC. This encodes CASSASGPTFGETQYF. This chain links TRBV5-4 with TRBJ2-5; 8 bases are a match to TRBD2. The CDR3 has 16 residues. The junction had 13 bases not matched to a gene; V was cut back by 4 bases and J by 5 bases. Per the germline V gene, CDR1 is SGHNT and CDR2 is YYREEE (reference sequence).

The CDR3 spells CASSAIGVVEKLFF. The CDR3 bases are TGTGCCAGCAGTGCGATCGGAGTTGTTGAAAAACTGTTTTTT. The chain couples TRBV25-1 to TRBJ1-4, with no clear D. V lost 4 bases to trimming and J lost 7 bases, with 13 bases between them. From germline, CDR1 is MGHDK and CDR2 SYGVNS. CDR3 length: 14 residues.

The chain recombines TRBV7-9 with TRBJ2-5; D possibly matches TRBD1 or TRBD2 (5 bases each). The V gene's germline CDR1 is SEHNR and CDR2 FQNEAQ (reference sequence). The CDR3 runs 15 residues. Trimming shortened V by 5 bases and J by 2 bases, and 15 bases separated the two germline ends. In nucleotides, the CDR3 is TGTGCCAGCAGCCCCTCTGAAGGGGAGCAAGAGACCCAGTACTTC. It translates to CASSPSEGEQETQYF.